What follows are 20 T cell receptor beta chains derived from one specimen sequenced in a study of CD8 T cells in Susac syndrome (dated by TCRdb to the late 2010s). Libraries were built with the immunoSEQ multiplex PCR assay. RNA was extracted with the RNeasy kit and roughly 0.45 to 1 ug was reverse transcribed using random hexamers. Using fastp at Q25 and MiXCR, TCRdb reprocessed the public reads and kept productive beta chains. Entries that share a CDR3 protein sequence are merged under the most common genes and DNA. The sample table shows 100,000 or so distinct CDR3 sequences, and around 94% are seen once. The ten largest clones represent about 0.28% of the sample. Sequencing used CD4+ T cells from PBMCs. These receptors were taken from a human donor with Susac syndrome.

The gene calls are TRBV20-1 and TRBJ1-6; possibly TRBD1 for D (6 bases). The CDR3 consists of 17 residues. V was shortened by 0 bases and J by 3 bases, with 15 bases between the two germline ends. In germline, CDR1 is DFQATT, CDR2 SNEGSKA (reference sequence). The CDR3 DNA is TGCAGTGCTAGAGATCGGAACAGGGCTTTCTATAATTCACCCCTCCACTTT. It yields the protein CSARDRNRAFYNSPLHF.

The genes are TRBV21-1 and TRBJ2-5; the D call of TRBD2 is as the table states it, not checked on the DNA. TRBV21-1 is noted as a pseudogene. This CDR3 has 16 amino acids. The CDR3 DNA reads TGTGCCAGCAGCTGGGGGGGGGAGGTATTCCAAGAGACCCAGTACTTC. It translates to CASSWGGEVFQETQYF.

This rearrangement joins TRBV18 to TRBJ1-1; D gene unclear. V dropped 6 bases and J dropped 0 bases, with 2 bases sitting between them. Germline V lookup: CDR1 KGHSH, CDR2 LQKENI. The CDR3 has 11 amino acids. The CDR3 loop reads CASSLNTEAFF. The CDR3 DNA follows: TGTGCCAGCTCCCTGAACACTGAAGCTTTCTTT. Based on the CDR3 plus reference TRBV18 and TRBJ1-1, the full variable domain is NAGVMQNPRHLVRRRGQEARLRCSPMKGHSHVYWYRQLPEEGLKFMVYLQKENIIDESGMPKERFSAEFPKEGPSILRIQQVVRGDSAAYFCASSLNTEAFFGQGTRLTVV.

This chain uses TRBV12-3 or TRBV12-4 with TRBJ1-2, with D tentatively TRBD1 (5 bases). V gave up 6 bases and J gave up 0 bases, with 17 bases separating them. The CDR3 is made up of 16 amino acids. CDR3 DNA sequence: TGTGCCAGCAGGGCGGGACCTCTCGTCGCTAACTATGGCTACACCTTC. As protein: CASRAGPLVANYGYTF.

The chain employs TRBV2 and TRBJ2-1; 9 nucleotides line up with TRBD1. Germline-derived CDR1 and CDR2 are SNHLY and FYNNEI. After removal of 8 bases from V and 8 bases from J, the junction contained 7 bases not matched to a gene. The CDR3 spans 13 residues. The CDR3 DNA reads TGTGCCAGCGGGGACAGGGAATTCGATGAGCAGTTCTTC. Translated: CASGDREFDEQFF.

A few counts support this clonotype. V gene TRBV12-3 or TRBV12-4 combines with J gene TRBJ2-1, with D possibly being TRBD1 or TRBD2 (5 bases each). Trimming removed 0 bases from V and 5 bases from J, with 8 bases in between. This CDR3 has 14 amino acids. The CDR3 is CASSLAGADNEQFF. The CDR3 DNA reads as TGTGCCAGCAGTTTAGCCGGGGCGGACAATGAGCAGTTCTTC.

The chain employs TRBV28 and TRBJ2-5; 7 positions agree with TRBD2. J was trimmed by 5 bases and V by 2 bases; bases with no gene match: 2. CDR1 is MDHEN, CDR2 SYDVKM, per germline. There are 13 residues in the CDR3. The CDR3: CASSLNGGETQYF. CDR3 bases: TGTGCCAGCAGTTTAAACGGGGGGGAGACCCAGTACTTC.

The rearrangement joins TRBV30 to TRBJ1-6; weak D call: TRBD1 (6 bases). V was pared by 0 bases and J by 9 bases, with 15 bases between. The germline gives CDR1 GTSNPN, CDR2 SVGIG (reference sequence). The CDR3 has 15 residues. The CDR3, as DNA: TGTGCCTGGAGTGTAGGGGGATCGTCCGGTTCACCCCTCCACTTT. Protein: CAWSVGGSSGSPLHF.

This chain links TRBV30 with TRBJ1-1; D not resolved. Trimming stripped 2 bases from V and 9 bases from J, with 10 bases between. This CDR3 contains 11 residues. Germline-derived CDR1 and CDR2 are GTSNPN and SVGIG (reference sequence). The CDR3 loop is CAWSKKGKAFF. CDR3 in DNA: TGTGCCTGGAGTAAGAAAGGGAAAGCTTTCTTT.

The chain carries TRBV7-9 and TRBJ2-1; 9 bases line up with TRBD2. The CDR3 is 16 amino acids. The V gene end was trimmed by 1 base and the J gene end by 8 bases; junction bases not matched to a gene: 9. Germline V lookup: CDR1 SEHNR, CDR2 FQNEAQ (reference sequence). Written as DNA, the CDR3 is TGTGCCAGCAGCTTAGACGGTCTAGCGGGGCGTGATGAGCAGTTCTTC. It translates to CASSLDGLAGRDEQFF.

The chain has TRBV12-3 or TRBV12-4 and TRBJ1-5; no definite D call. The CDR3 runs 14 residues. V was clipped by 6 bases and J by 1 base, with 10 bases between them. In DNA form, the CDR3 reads TGTGCCAGCAGCACGGATGGCAGCAATCAGCCCCAGCATTTT. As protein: CASSTDGSNQPQHF.

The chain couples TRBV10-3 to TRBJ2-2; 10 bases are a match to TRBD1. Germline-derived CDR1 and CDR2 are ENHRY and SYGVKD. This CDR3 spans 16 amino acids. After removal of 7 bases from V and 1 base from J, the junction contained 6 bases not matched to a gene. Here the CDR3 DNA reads TGTGCCATCAACGCCGGGACAGGGGAGAACACCGGGGAGCTGTTTTTT. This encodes CAINAGTGENTGELFF.

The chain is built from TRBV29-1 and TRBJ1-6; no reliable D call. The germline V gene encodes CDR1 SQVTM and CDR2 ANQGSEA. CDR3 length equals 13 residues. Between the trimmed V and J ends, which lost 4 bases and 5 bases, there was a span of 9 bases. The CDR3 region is CSVARGDNSPLHF. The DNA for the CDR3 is TGCAGCGTTGCTCGCGGGGATAATTCACCCCTCCACTTT.

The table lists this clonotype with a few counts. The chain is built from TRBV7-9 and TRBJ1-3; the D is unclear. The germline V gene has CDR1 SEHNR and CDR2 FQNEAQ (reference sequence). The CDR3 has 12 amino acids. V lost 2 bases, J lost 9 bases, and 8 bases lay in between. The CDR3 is CASSLNGRTIYF. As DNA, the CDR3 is TGTGCCAGCAGCTTAAATGGGCGCACCATATATTTT. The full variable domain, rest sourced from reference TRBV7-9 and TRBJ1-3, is DTGVSQNPRHKITKRGQNVTFRCDPISEHNRLYWYRQTLGQGPEFLTYFQNEAQLEKSRLLSDRFSAERPKGSFSTLEIQRTEQGDSAMYLCASSLNGRTIYFGEGSWLTVV.

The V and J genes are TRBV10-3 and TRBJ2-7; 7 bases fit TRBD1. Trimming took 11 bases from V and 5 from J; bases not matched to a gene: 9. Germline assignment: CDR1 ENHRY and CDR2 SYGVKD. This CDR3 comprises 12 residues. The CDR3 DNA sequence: TGTGCCTGTCGGAACAGGGGCGACGAGCAGTACTTC. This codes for CACRNRGDEQYF.

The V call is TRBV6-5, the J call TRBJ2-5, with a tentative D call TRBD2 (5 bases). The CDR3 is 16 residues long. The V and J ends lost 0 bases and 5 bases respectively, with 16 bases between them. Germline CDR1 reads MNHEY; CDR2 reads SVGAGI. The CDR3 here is CASSYSTSGLGETQYF. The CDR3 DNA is TGTGCCAGCAGTTACTCGACGAGCGGATTGGGGGAGACCCAGTACTTC.

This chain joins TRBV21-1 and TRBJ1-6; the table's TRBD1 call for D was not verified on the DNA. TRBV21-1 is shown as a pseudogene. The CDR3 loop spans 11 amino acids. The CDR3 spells CASFGASPLHF. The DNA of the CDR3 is TGTGCCAGCTTCGGGGCATCACCCCTCCACTTT.

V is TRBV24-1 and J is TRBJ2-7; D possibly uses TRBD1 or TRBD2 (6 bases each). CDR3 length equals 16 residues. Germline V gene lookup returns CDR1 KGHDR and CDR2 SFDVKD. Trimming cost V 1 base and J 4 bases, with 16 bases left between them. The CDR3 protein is CATSDFAGRGAYEQYF. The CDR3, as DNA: TGTGCCACCAGTGATTTCGCCGGTAGGGGGGCTTACGAGCAGTACTTC.

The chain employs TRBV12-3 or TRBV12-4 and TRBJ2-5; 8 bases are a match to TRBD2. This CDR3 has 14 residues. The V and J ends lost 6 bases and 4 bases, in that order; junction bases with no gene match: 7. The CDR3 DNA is TGTGCCAGCAGCTACAGCGGGGGCGGAGAGACCCAGTACTTC. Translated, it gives CASSYSGGGETQYF.

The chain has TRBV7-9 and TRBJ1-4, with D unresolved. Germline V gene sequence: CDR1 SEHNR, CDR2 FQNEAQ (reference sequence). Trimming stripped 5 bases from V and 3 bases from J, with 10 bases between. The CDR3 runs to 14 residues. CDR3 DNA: TGTGCCAGCAGCCCCCGTGCTTCTAATGAAAAACTGTTTTTT. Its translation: CASSPRASNEKLFF.